The entry that follows covers one T cell receptor (beta chain) sequence. Its target is unknown. The data belong to a study of blood T cells in healthy people across ages. Study observations and caveats: With unsorted PBMCs, a conclusive comparison of naive versus antigen-experienced cells was not possible.

Total RNA extracted from each sample amounted to at least 6 micrograms. Next came a second PCR, run for about 6 to 12 cycles, which used a sample-barcoded 5' primer along with a J-beta primer mix. Researchers report that a template-switch adaptor with 12 random nucleotides tagged each cDNA molecule. TCRdb reprocessed the 5' RACE reads with MiXCR, giving one entry per CDR3 protein. The data hold approximately 820,000 distinct CDR3 sequences, with around 43% observed a single time. V dropped 1 base and J dropped 6 bases, with 9 bases sitting between them. Germline CDR1 SGDLS, CDR2 YYNGEE. The CDR3 loop spans 13 amino acids.

The receptor comes from a man in his sixties in good health. The chain recombines TRBV9 with TRBJ2-3, with unresolved D. The sample was blood. The CDR3, as DNA: TGTGCCAGCAGCGTAACGGAGTCGGATACGCAGTATTTT. Encoded protein: CASSVTESDTQYF. The full variable domain, rest sourced from reference TRBV9 and TRBJ2-3, is DSGVTQTPKHLITATGQRVTLRCSPRSGDLSVYWYQQSLDQGLQFLIQYYNGEERAKGNILERFSAQQFPDLHSELNLSSLELGDSALYFCASSVTESDTQYFGPGTRLTVL.